This TCR beta chain was obtained from a study of technical replicates of blood from a few donors. Germline values: CDR1 LNHDA, CDR2 SQIVND (reference sequence). CDR3 length equals 13 residues. Libraries were prepared by immunoSEQ multiplex PCR; TCRdb keeps only in-frame clonotypes and omits some of them. Among over 70,000 clones, around 97% were seen once, and the ten largest hold roughly 0.2%. The sample was T cells isolated from PBMCs. The sequence derives from a human donor in good health. This chain joins TRBV19 and TRBJ2-1; TRBD2 aligns across 14 bases. CDR3 DNA sequence: TGTGCGACTAGCGGGAGGGTTTACAATGAGCAGTTCTTC. Translation: CATSGRVYNEQFF.